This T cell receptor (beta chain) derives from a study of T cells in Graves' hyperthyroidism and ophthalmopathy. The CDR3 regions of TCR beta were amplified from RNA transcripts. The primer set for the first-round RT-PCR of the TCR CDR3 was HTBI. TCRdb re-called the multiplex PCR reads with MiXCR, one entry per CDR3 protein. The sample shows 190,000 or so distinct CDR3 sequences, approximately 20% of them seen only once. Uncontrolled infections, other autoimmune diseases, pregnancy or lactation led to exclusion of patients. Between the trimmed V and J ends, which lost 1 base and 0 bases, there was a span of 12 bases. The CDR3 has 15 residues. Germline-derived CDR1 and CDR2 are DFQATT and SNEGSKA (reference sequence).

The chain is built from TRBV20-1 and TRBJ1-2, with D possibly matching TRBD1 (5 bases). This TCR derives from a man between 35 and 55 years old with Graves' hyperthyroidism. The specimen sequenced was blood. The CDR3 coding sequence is TGCAGTGCTAGAGTGCGGGGGTACCCTAACTATGGCTACACCTTC. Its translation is CSARVRGYPNYGYTF.